Presented here are 18 T cell receptor beta chains from one specimen sequenced in a study of long-term antiretroviral therapy in people with HIV. Investigators performed immunoSEQ version v3.0 at survey level. Some clones are missing from TCRdb's copy, which holds only in-frame ones; the method was immunoSEQ multiplex PCR. The data hold 25,000 to 35,000 clones, with approximately 91% observed a single time. The sample was unsorted PBMCs, taken 3.1 years after starting antiretroviral therapy. These receptors were collected from a man aged 18-30 years with HIV.

This chain uses TRBV2 with TRBJ2-2, with D possibly being TRBD2 (6 bases). The V end lost 6 bases, the J end lost 6 bases, and 14 bases lay between the germline ends. The CDR3 has 14 amino acids. The germline V gene encodes CDR1 SNHLY and CDR2 FYNNEI. CDR3 protein: CASRVGLSAGELFF. CDR3 bases: TGTGCCAGCAGAGTGGGACTCTCAGCCGGGGAGCTGTTTTTT.

The chain employs TRBV6-1 and TRBJ2-2; no reliable D call. The V end was cut by 6 bases, the J end by 5 bases, with 13 bases between. The CDR3 loop spans 14 amino acids. Germline V gene data show CDR1 as MNHNS and CDR2 as SASEGT. The CDR3 protein is CASRRELGTGELFF. CDR3 bases: TGTGCCAGCAGGAGAGAGCTTGGGACCGGGGAGCTGTTTTTT.

This chain's CDR3 is CASSPVASGGQETQYF. In DNA form, the CDR3 reads TGTGCCAGCTCACCAGTCGCTAGCGGGGGTCAAGAGACCCAGTACTTC. The rearrangement joins TRBV18 to TRBJ2-5; 10 bases agree with TRBD2. Trimming removed 2 bases from V and 2 bases from J; junction bases left unmatched: 5. Germline CDR1 KGHSH, CDR2 LQKENI. The CDR3 spans 16 residues.

The chain joins TRBV6-6 to TRBJ2-3, with TRBD1 matching 7 bases. J gave up 2 bases and V 2 bases, and 4 bases lay outside the gene matches. The CDR3 sequence is 15 residues long. CDR1 and CDR2 (germline): MNHNY, SVGAGI (reference sequence). CDR3 coding DNA: TGTGCCAGCAGTTACCCCAAGGGGGCCACAGATACGCAGTATTTT. Protein sequence: CASSYPKGATDTQYF.

The V call is TRBV28, the J call TRBJ2-3, with 9 nucleotides matching TRBD2. Trimming took 5 bases from V and 3 from J; bases not matched to a gene: 12. Germline V gene lookup returns CDR1 MDHEN and CDR2 SYDVKM. This CDR3 region has 17 residues. This CDR3 is CASSQLISGRGTDTQYF. Here the CDR3 DNA reads TGTGCCAGCAGTCAGTTGATTAGCGGGAGAGGGACAGATACGCAGTATTTT.

Notes on this clone: The junction departs from germline at one end; a sequencing error may be responsible. V usage is TRBV9 and J usage is TRBJ2-1; 8 nucleotides align to TRBD1. CDR1 SGDLS and CDR2 YYNGEE come from the germline V gene. The CDR3 loop spans 19 amino acids. The CDR3 reads CASGVSPGTGSSSYNEQFF. The CDR3 bases are TGTGCCAGCGGCGTCTCCCCCGGGACAGGCTCAAGCTCCTACAATGAGCAGTTCTTC.

This chain links TRBV4-3 with TRBJ1-2, with 8 positions matching TRBD1. J gave up 8 bases and V 1 base, and 6 bases lay outside the gene matches. The CDR3 has 14 residues. Germline V gives CDR1 LGHNA, CDR2 YSLEER. The CDR3 here is CASSQVGQGLGYTF. The CDR3 region has the DNA TGCGCCAGCAGCCAAGTCGGACAGGGTCTGGGCTACACCTTC.

This chain uses TRBV5-6 with TRBJ2-1; 7 positions match TRBD1. The CDR3 totals 14 residues. Looked up from germline, CDR1 is SGHDT and CDR2 is YYEEEE. V shed 1 base and J 14 bases; nucleotides not matched to a gene: 12. This CDR3 is CASSLFSPGTAEFF. In nucleotides, the CDR3 is TGTGCCAGCAGCTTGTTTTCCCCCGGGACAGCTGAGTTCTTC.

This chain links TRBV7-9 with TRBJ2-7, with TRBD1 identical over 8 bases. CDR3 length: 14 residues. Germline CDR1 and CDR2: SEHNR and FQNEAQ (reference sequence). J was trimmed by 4 bases and V by 5 bases; bases with no gene match: 7. The CDR3 sequence is CASSQPGQGYEQYF. CDR3 coding DNA: TGTGCCAGCAGCCAACCAGGACAGGGTTACGAGCAGTACTTC.

The chain carries TRBV19 and TRBJ1-5, with 7 positions matching TRBD1. The CDR3 contains 15 residues. CDR1 and CDR2 (germline): LNHDA, SQIVND (reference sequence). Trimming took 6 bases from V and 1 from J; bases not matched to a gene: 6. CDR3 bases: TGTGCCAGTAGGGGAGGGGGCACGAGCAATCAGCCCCAGCATTTT. Its protein product is CASRGGGTSNQPQHF.

The chain joins TRBV7-8 to TRBJ2-7, with a weak D call TRBD1 (6 bases). The germline CDR1 and CDR2 sequences are SGHVS and FQNEAQ. The CDR3 loop spans 15 amino acids. The germline V and J ends were trimmed by 2 bases and 7 bases, with 18 bases remaining between them. The CDR3 DNA follows: TGTGCCAGCAGCTTACATCAGGGGCCTTCCCGGGAGCAGTACTTC. Translation: CASSLHQGPSREQYF. Filled out from reference TRBV7-8 and TRBJ2-7, the complete variable domain reads GAGVSQSPRYKVAKRGQDVALRCDPISGHVSLFWYQQALGQGPEFLTYFQNEAQLDKSGLPSDRFFAERPEGSVSTLKIQRTQQEDSAVYLCASSLHQGPSREQYFGPGTRLTVT.

The V gene is TRBV19, the J gene TRBJ1-4; no definite D call. Germline CDR1 LNHDA, CDR2 SQIVND (reference sequence). This CDR3 has 14 residues. Trimming cost V 5 bases and J 6 bases, with 13 bases left between them. CDR3 sequence reads: CASSLDGNDEKLFF. Written as DNA, the CDR3 is TGTGCCAGTAGTTTGGACGGCAACGATGAAAAACTGTTTTTT.

The chain has TRBV5-8 and TRBJ1-2, with D tentatively TRBD1 (5 bases). Germline CDR1 and CDR2: SGHTS and YDEGEE. This CDR3 has 16 residues. V lost 6 bases and J lost 1, with 19 bases in between. CDR3 residues: CASTRRGRDRNYGYTF. CDR3 nucleotide sequence: TGTGCCAGCACCCGCCGAGGCAGGGATCGTAACTATGGCTACACCTTC.

The chain links TRBV4-1 to TRBJ2-7, with D tentatively TRBD2 (5 bases). Trimming pared 0 bases from V and 5 bases from J, leaving 17 bases between. The CDR3 totals 16 residues. Germline V gene lookup returns CDR1 MGHRA and CDR2 YSYEKL. CDR3 coding DNA: TGCGCCAGCAGCCAAGATGGACGGGGTCGCTTGCACGAGCAGTACTTC. It specifies CASSQDGRGRLHEQYF.

A single count supports this clone. V and J are TRBV30 and TRBJ2-7, with 9 bases lining up with TRBD2. Germline V lookup: CDR1 GTSNPN, CDR2 SVGIG (reference sequence). The CDR3 runs to 14 residues. J lost 2 bases, V lost 4 bases, and 6 bases had no gene match. This CDR3 reads CAWKLTSGPYEQYF. The CDR3, as DNA: TGTGCCTGGAAGCTGACTAGCGGCCCCTACGAGCAGTACTTC.

The chain uses TRBV6-1 and TRBJ2-7; weak D call: TRBD1 (6 bases). The CDR3 runs to 16 residues. Between the trimmed V and J ends, which lost 3 bases and 0 bases, there was a span of 15 bases. Germline V CDR1 and CDR2: MNHNS, SASEGT. The CDR3 loop reads CASSDVWQGSSYEQYF. In nucleotides, the CDR3 is TGTGCCAGCAGTGACGTTTGGCAGGGGAGCTCCTACGAGCAGTACTTC.

The chain recombines TRBV19 with TRBJ1-2; D is unresolved. Germline V gene lookup returns CDR1 LNHDA and CDR2 SQIVND (reference sequence). The CDR3 has 12 residues. Trimming pared 8 bases from V and 1 base from J, leaving 8 bases between. DNA for the CDR3: TGTGCCAGTTGGGCGGGTAACTATGGCTACACCTTC. It is translated as CASWAGNYGYTF.

The chain combines TRBV7-9 with TRBJ1-1; perhaps TRBD1 as D (6 bases). The germline V and J ends were trimmed by 5 bases and 4 bases, with 17 bases remaining between them. The length of the CDR3 is 15 residues. Looked up from germline, CDR1 is SEHNR and CDR2 is FQNEAQ (reference sequence). CDR3: CASSLPTGPSTEAFF. CDR3 nucleotide sequence: TGTGCCAGCAGCCTCCCGACAGGACCCAGCACTGAAGCTTTCTTT.